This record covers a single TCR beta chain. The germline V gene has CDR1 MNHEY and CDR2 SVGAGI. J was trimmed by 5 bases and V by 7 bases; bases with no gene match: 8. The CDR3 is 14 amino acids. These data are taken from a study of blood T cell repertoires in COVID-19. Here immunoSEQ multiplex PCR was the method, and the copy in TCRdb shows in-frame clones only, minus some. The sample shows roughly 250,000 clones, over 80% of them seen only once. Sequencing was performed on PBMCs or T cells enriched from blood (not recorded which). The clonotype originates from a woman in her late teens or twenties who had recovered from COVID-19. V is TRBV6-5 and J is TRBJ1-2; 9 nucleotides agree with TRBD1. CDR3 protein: CASTLGGTGYGYTF. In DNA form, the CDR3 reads TGTGCCAGCACCTTGGGGGGGACAGGGTATGGCTACACCTTC.